The 12 T cell receptor beta chains given below trace back to one sample, sequenced in a study of neurological immune-mediated disorders. Each CDR3 protein gets one entry after TCRdb re-called the 5' RACE reads with MiXCR. The repertoire holds tens of thousands of distinct CDR3 sequences, with about a sixth as singletons. Specimen: PBMCs. The receptors derive from a woman aged 40 to 55 in good health.

The chain uses TRBV5-1 and TRBJ2-1; TRBD2 agrees at 14 bases. V lost 4 bases and J lost 14; bases outside the gene matches: 14. The CDR3 loop spans 16 amino acids. Germline CDR1 SGHRS, CDR2 YFSETQ. CDR3 bases: TGCGCCAGCAGCCTGGGACTAGCGGGGGCCTCCTACGAGGAGTTCTTC. Translation: CASSLGLAGASYEEFF. The complete variable domain, with remaining parts taken from reference TRBV5-1 and TRBJ2-1, reads KAGVTQTPRYLIKTRGQQVTLSCSPISGHRSVSWYQQTPGQGLQFLFEYFSETQRNKGNFPGRFSGRQFSNSRSEMNVSTLELGDSALYLCASSLGLAGASYEEFFGPGTRLTVL.

This clonotype was detected once. This chain joins TRBV20-1 and TRBJ2-3, with D possibly called TRBD1 or TRBD2 (5 bases each). The CDR3 is 14 residues long. Per germline, CDR1 DFQATT and CDR2 SNEGSKA (reference sequence). V was shortened by 3 bases and J by 11 bases, with 21 bases between the two germline ends. The CDR3 bases are TGCAGTGCTAGGGGGACGGTTCATTACAATGAGCAGTATTTT. Amino acids: CSARGTVHYNEQYF.

The CDR3 nucleotides are TGTGCCACCAGCAGACCCGGACCCGGGGCCACAACTAATGAAAAACTGTTTTTT. This codes for CATSRPGPGATTNEKLFF. The chain has TRBV15 and TRBJ1-4, with D possibly matching TRBD1 (5 bases). The CDR3 sequence is 18 residues long. Germline CDR1 LNHNV, CDR2 YYDKDF (reference sequence). The V and J ends lost 2 bases and 0 bases respectively, with 16 bases between them.

This clonotype was seen repeatedly, ten times or more. The DNA is left out, because the CDR3 cannot be placed on it with certainty; the CDR3 is given as TCRdb lists it. This sequence joins TRBV5-1 and TRBJ1-2; the table's D call, TRBD1, has no DNA check behind it. Germline-derived CDR1 and CDR2 are SGHRS and YFSETQ. 12 amino acids form the CDR3, both terminal residues included. CDR3 loop: CASSFGQGAQTF.

This clonotype was observed many times. The chain combines TRBV4-3 with TRBJ1-6, with D tentatively TRBD1 (5 bases). Trimming took off 1 base at V and 4 bases at J, with 17 bases between the two ends. The CDR3 spans 18 residues. The germline gives CDR1 LGHNA, CDR2 YSLEER. The CDR3 protein is CASSQAVGSGMYNSPLHF. In DNA, the CDR3 is TGCGCCAGCAGCCAAGCAGTGGGGTCAGGGATGTATAATTCACCCCTCCACTTT.

This clonotype was recorded at least ten times. V and J are TRBV3-1 and TRBJ1-1; 10 bases fit TRBD1. CDR1 and CDR2 (germline): LGHDT, YNNKEL (reference sequence). V shed 4 bases and J 4 bases; nucleotides not matched to a gene: 6. CDR3 size: 15 residues. The CDR3 here is CASSLDRGLLTEAFF. The CDR3 coding sequence is TGTGCCAGCAGCCTAGACAGGGGGCTACTCACTGAAGCTTTCTTT.

This clonotype showed up many times. J is TRBJ2-1 and V is TRBV12-3 or TRBV12-4; D may be TRBD1 (6 bases). Trimming removed 2 bases from V and 5 bases from J, with 7 bases in between. The CDR3 is made up of 13 amino acids. This CDR3 reads CASSLRTDNEQFF. The CDR3 DNA is TGTGCCAGCAGTTTAAGGACAGACAATGAGCAGTTCTTC.

For this clonotype: A much larger clone differs by one base, so this may be a read error. The chain has TRBV28 and TRBJ1-6; D is perhaps TRBD1 (5 bases). Trimming shortened V by 5 bases and J by 13 bases, and 12 bases separated the two germline ends. The CDR3 loop spans 12 amino acids. CDR1 MDHEN and CDR2 SYDVKM come from the germline V gene. CDR3 loop: CASSGGRVPLHF. Here the CDR3 DNA reads TGTGCCAGCAGTGGGGGGAGGGTGCCCCTCCACTTT.

V gene TRBV6-5 combines with J gene TRBJ2-3, with 9 bases lining up with TRBD2. V was pared by 6 bases and J by 3 bases, with 10 bases of the junction left unmatched. The CDR3 is 16 residues long. Germline V gives CDR1 MNHEY, CDR2 SVGAGI. This chain's CDR3 is CASSPLAGLGTDTQYF. The CDR3 DNA is TGTGCCAGCAGCCCACTAGCGGGCCTTGGGACAGATACGCAGTATTTT.

The sample holds many counts of this clonotype. The chain links TRBV6-5 to TRBJ1-2, with 9 bases aligning to TRBD1. CDR3 length: 13 residues. Germline loops: CDR1 MNHEY, CDR2 SVGAGI. V lost 5 bases, J lost 5 bases, and 3 bases stayed unmatched. The CDR3 sequence is CASSPGTGYGYTF. Here the CDR3 DNA reads TGTGCCAGCAGTCCCGGGACAGGGTATGGCTACACCTTC.

This clonotype was seen ten or more times. The V and J genes are TRBV5-6 and TRBJ2-1; D not certain. The germline V and J ends were trimmed by 2 bases and 0 bases, with 9 bases remaining between them. Per the germline V gene, CDR1 is SGHDT and CDR2 is YYEEEE. The CDR3 spans 15 residues. The CDR3 DNA follows: TGTGCCAGCAGCTTTTCCGGCCTCTCCTACAATGAGCAGTTCTTC. It codes for CASSFSGLSYNEQFF.

This clonotype was observed at least ten times. The rearrangement joins TRBV5-1 to TRBJ1-1, with D hard to call. The CDR3 loop spans 15 amino acids. Trimming removed 4 bases at V and 4 bases at J, with 17 bases between. Germline CDR1 SGHRS, CDR2 YFSETQ. As DNA, the CDR3 is TGCGCCAGCAGCCTTGATTGGGGTAGGACCACTGAAGCTTTCTTT. Translating it yields CASSLDWGRTTEAFF.